These T cell receptor beta chains were read from a single sample in a study of shared clonotypes between healthy human individuals. Clones were sequenced by immunoSEQ multiplex PCR, and TCRdb holds only the in-frame ones, with some missing. The table includes some 500,000 clones, 77% detected once. Sequenced input: PBMCs. The receptors were gathered from a woman aged 40 to 55 in good health. Some clones in this sample may be carry-over from other donors' samples. Each CDR3 is given with its conserved first and last residue. The D gene is left open where the match is weak. Clone size is not always given. Where it is, it says once, few, many or a class for expanded clones.

j_gene: TRBJ2-7; d_gene: .; abundance: .; v_gene: TRBV19; CDR3nt: TGTGCCAGTAGTCCCTTAGGAGGACCCTACGAGCAGTACTTC; CDR3aa: CASSPLGGPYEQYF
j_gene: TRBJ1-2; d_gene: TRBD1; abundance: .; v_gene: TRBV5-6; CDR3nt: TGTGCCAGCAGCTCCGGACGGACAGGGCCCGTTGGCTACACCTTC; CDR3aa: CASSSGRTGPVGYTF
j_gene: TRBJ2-7; d_gene: TRBD1; abundance: .; v_gene: TRBV5-1; CDR3nt: TGCGCCAGCAGCCCGGGACAGCGTGAGGAGCAGTACTTC; CDR3aa: CASSPGQREEQYF
j_gene: TRBJ2-1; d_gene: TRBD2; abundance: .; v_gene: TRBV9; CDR3nt: TGTGCCAGCAGCCACAGCGGGAGTGGCAACAATGAGCAGTTCTTC; CDR3aa: CASSHSGSGNNEQFF
j_gene: TRBJ1-2; d_gene: .; abundance: .; v_gene: TRBV7-2; CDR3nt: TGTGCCAGCAGCTTAGCCCCAACCGGGGCAGGCAACTATGGCTACACCTTC; CDR3aa: CASSLAPTGAGNYGYTF
j_gene: TRBJ2-3; d_gene: TRBD1; abundance: .; v_gene: TRBV7-3; CDR3nt: TGTGCCAGCAGCTCCGGGACAGGGGGCGGCACAGATACGCAGTATTTT; CDR3aa: CASSSGTGGGTDTQYF
j_gene: TRBJ2-5; d_gene: TRBD2; abundance: .; v_gene: TRBV9; CDR3nt: TGTGCCAGCGGCGAGCGGAGCGGGAGTTGGGAGACCCAGTACTTC; CDR3aa: CASGERSGSWETQYF
j_gene: TRBJ2-3; d_gene: .; abundance: .; v_gene: TRBV29-1; CDR3nt: TGCAGCGTGGAAGGGGGGGCGACGGATACGCAGTATTTT; CDR3aa: CSVEGGATDTQYF
j_gene: TRBJ1-5; d_gene: .; abundance: .; v_gene: TRBV5-6; CDR3nt: TGTGCCAGCAGCTTAGGACGGTTTTATAGCAATCAGCCCCAGCATTTT; CDR3aa: CASSLGRFYSNQPQHF
j_gene: TRBJ2-7; d_gene: .; abundance: .; v_gene: TRBV11-2; CDR3nt: TGTGCCAGCAGCTCTAGCATCTACGAGCAGTACTTC; CDR3aa: CASSSSIYEQYF
j_gene: TRBJ2-4; d_gene: TRBD2; abundance: .; v_gene: TRBV7-2; CDR3nt: TGTGCCAGCAGCTTAGCGGTAGCGGGAGCGGGAAACATTCAGTACTTC; CDR3aa: CASSLAVAGAGNIQYF
j_gene: TRBJ2-1; d_gene: .; abundance: .; v_gene: TRBV9; CDR3nt: TGTGCCAGCAGCGTAGTAGGTAGTGACTACAATGAGCAGTTCTTC; CDR3aa: CASSVVGSDYNEQFF
j_gene: TRBJ2-5; d_gene: TRBD1; abundance: .; v_gene: TRBV5-1; CDR3nt: TGCGCCAGCAGCCTGGGGACAGCACAAGAGACCCAGTACTTC; CDR3aa: CASSLGTAQETQYF
j_gene: TRBJ2-2; d_gene: .; abundance: many; v_gene: TRBV4-1; CDR3nt: TGCGCCAGCAGCCAAGATCCCATCTCCGGGGAGCTGTTTTTT; CDR3aa: CASSQDPISGELFF
j_gene: TRBJ2-7; d_gene: .; abundance: once; v_gene: TRBV20-1; CDR3nt: TGCAGTGCCCAAGGGGGGCGGGACCCCGACTTC; CDR3aa: CSAQGGRDPDF
j_gene: TRBJ1-1; d_gene: .; abundance: .; v_gene: TRBV29-1; CDR3nt: TGCAGCGCCTGGGGGGGAGATGTGGCTTTCTTT; CDR3aa: CSAWGGDVAFF
j_gene: TRBJ2-3; d_gene: .; abundance: .; v_gene: TRBV5-1; CDR3nt: TGCGCCAGCAGCTTGGAGGGGCGGGGAAGCACAGATACGCAGTATTTT; CDR3aa: CASSLEGRGSTDTQYF